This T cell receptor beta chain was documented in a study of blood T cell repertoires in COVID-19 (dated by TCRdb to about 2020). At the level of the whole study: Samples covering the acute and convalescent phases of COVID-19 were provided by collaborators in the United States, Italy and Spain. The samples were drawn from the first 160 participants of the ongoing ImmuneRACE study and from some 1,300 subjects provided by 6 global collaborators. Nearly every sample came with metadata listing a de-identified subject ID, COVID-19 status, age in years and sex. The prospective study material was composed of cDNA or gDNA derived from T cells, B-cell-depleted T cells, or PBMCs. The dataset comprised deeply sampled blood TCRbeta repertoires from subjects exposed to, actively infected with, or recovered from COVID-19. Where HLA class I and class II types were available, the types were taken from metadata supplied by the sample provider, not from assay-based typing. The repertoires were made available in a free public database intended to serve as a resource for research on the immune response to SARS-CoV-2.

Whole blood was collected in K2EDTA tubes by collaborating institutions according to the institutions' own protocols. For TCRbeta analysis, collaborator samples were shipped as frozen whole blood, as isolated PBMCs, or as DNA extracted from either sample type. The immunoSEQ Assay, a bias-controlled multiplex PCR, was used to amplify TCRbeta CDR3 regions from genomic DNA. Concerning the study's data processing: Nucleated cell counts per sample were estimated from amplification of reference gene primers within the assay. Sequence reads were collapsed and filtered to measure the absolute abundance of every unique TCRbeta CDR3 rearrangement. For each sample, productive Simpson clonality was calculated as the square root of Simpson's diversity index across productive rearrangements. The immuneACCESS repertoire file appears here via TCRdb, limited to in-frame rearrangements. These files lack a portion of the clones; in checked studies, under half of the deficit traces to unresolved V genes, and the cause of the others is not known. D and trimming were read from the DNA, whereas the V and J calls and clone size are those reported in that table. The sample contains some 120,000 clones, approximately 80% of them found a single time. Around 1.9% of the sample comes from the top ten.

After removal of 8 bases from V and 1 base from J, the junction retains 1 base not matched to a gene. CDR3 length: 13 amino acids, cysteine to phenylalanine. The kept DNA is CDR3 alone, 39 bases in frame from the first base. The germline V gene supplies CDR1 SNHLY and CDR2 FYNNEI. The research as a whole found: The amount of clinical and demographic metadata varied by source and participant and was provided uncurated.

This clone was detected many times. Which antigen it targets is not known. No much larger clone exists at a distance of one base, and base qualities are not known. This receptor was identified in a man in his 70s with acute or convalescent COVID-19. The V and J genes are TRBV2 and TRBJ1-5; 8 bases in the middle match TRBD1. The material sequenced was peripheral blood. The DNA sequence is TGTGCCAGCGACAGGGGAAGCAATCAGCCCCAGCATTTT. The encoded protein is CASDRGSNQPQHF.